This TCR beta chain was sequenced for a study of CD8+ T cells in alopecia areata. Study details: Each day, treated patients took oral tofacitinib twice, at 5 to 10 mg per dose. Findings and caveats of the study: TCRs were shared less clearly across patients than in mice, possibly for HLA-related reasons.

It was cDNA, reverse transcribed from extracted RNA, that served as the sequencing template. This table comes from immunoSEQ multiplex PCR, and its TCRdb copy is limited to in-frame clones, with some not included. Among 200,000 to 250,000 clones listed, less than 65% were seen once. About this clone itself: Its cognate antigen is unknown.

The V end was cut by 5 bases, the J end by 1 base, with 6 bases between. The germline V gene has CDR1 SGHTA and CDR2 FQGNSA. The CDR3 extends over 13 amino acids. Treatment in this sample: oral pan-JAK inhibitor, 5-10 mg twice daily. The receptor was derived from a human donor with alopecia areata. The sample was CD4+ T cells sorted from blood, taken at week 4, from a patient treated with tofacitinib. The V gene is TRBV7-2, the J gene TRBJ1-5; D is possibly TRBD1 (6 bases). The CDR3 here is CASSDRSNQPQHF. In nucleotides, the CDR3 is TGTGCCAGCAGCGACAGGAGCAATCAGCCCCAGCATTTT. Full variable domain (outside the CDR3, taken from reference TRBV7-2 and TRBJ1-5): GAGVSQSPSNKVTEKGKDVELRCDPISGHTALYWYRQSLGQGLEFLIYFQGNSAPDKSGLPSDRFSAERTGGSVSTLTIQRTQQEDSAVYLCASSDRSNQPQHFGDGTRLSIL.